One and the same sample provided the 3 T cell receptor beta chains below, sequenced in a study of T-cell memory formation after mild COVID-19. TCRdb ran MiXCR on the 5' RACE reads and lists one entry per CDR3 protein. The sample carries approximately 480,000 distinct CDR3 sequences, roughly 18% recorded once. The material sequenced was PBMCs or a T cell subset sorted from them (not recorded which). Receptor source: an adult woman who had mild COVID-19 (a few samples of this study predate the infection). Cell type and time point are not known.

In its sample, this clonotype was seen a few times. CDR3 protein: CASSLGFSGWSLASTDTQYF. The CDR3 DNA is TGTGCCAGCAGCTTAGGCTTTAGCGGTTGGTCCCTTGCTAGCACAGATACGCAGTATTTT. The rearrangement uses TRBV7-2 and TRBJ2-3; D perhaps matches TRBD2 (6 bases). Trimming cost V 1 base and J 0 bases, with 23 bases left between them. This CDR3 region has 20 residues. Germline V CDR1 and CDR2: SGHTA, FQGNSA.

This clonotype was found a few times. The rearrangement links TRBV19 to TRBJ1-5; D gene uncertain. V dropped 5 bases and J dropped 6 bases, with 11 bases sitting between them. The CDR3 is 13 amino acids. Germline V CDR1 and CDR2: LNHDA, SQIVND (reference sequence). CDR3 in amino acids: CASSRGQAQPQHF. Written as DNA, the CDR3 is TGTGCCAGTAGTCGAGGGCAGGCTCAGCCCCAGCATTTT.

The chain recombines TRBV27 with TRBJ2-1, with D unclear. CDR1 is MNHEY, CDR2 SMNVEV, per germline (reference sequence). Trimming cost V 2 bases and J 0 bases, with 5 bases left between them. This CDR3 contains 14 residues. The CDR3 loop reads CASSLHSSYNEQFF. The DNA of the CDR3 is TGTGCCAGCAGTTTACATAGCTCCTACAATGAGCAGTTCTTC.